The clone carrying this TCR beta chain was detected ten times or more. Its antigen remains unknown. This entry comes from a study of human T cells and chemical hapten exposure. Study-wide background: Once 0.01% DPC had been applied to the upper back by patch test, readings were taken at 6 days.

TCRdb called the RACE reads again in MiXCR, with one record for every CDR3 protein. The table includes 380,000 or so distinct CDR3 sequences, approximately 5.1% detected once. CDR3 length equals 13 residues. CDR1 and CDR2 (germline): SGHRS, YFSETQ. V gave up 3 bases and J gave up 8 bases, with 14 bases separating them. Study-wide results and caveats: After DPC sensitization, TCRs above 1 in 1000 frequency showed no change.

Regarding time point: patch test 1, 2 weeks after DPC sensitization. The treatment is: therapeutic diphenylcyclopropenone sensitization with weekly scalp DPC. The sequencing used whole blood, collected in connection with sensitization to the hapten diphenylcyclopropenone (DPC). V usage is TRBV5-1 and J usage is TRBJ1-1; tentatively, D is TRBD1 (6 bases). The receptor was isolated from a woman aged 45-65 years with alopecia areata. Some clones in this sample may be carry-over from other donors' samples. Here the CDR3 reads CASSSTGTPEAFF. The CDR3 DNA follows: TGCGCCAGCAGCTCTACCGGGACACCCGAAGCTTTCTTT.